This entry lists 20 T cell receptor delta chains sequenced from one sample in a study of Vδ1+ human thymocytes. Whole-study findings and limits: Thymic TRG and TRD repertoires appeared highly polyclonal.

These receptors lack a known antigen. Extracted RNA was reverse transcribed into cDNA. Pooled V-gene forward primers with one constant-region reverse primer generated the CDR3 amplicons by multiplex PCR. TCRdb re-analyzed the multiplex PCR reads via CATT. The profile covers 20,000 to 25,000 delta-chain clones, with roughly 29% appearing a single time and roughly 1.4% taken by the ten largest. Sequenced: Vdelta1+ gamma-delta thymocytes from the thymus. Subset specified: FACS-sorted CD3+ TCRalphabeta- TCRVdelta1+ TCRVdelta2- thymocytes. These TCRs come from a boy in the first two years of life who had congenital heart surgery.

This chain uses TRDV1 with TRDJ1, with unresolved D. Germline CDR1 reads TSWWSYY; CDR2 reads QGS. This CDR3 has 15 amino acids. Trimming left V 2 bases short and J 0 bases short, with 10 bases between. CDR3 residues: CALGEGGLNTDKLIF. CDR3 DNA: TGTGCTCTTGGGGAAGGAGGACTAAACACCGATAAACTCATCTTT.

V is TRDV1 and J is TRDJ1, with 9 bases matching TRDD3. This CDR3 spans 22 amino acids. Unmatched junction bases numbered 22, after V lost 1 base and J lost 1 base. Germline V CDR1 and CDR2: TSWWSYY, QGS. CDR3 in DNA: TGTGCTCTTGGGGAACGGTTTCGCGAGGAAGACTGGGGGAATCCCTTCACCGATAAACTCATCTTT. This translates into CALGERFREEDWGNPFTDKLIF.

This clone was counted many times. The chain combines TRDV1 with TRDJ1, with 7 bases that match TRDD2. The CDR3 is made up of 21 amino acids. The germline V gene has CDR1 TSWWSYY and CDR2 QGS. V trimming: 4 bases; J trimming: 11 bases; junction bases outside the gene matches: 34. CDR3 amino acids: CALGVSSYGVIYRASSMILIF. CDR3 DNA sequence: TGTGCTCTTGGGGTCAGTTCCTACGGCGTTATATATCGCGCCTCTTCTATGATTCTCATCTTT.

This clone occurred a few times. The chain carries TRDV1 and TRDJ1; possible D gene TRDD2, 5 bases. The CDR3 spans 14 residues. Trimming removed 3 bases from V and 10 bases from J, with 18 bases in between. Germline values: CDR1 TSWWSYY, CDR2 QGS. The CDR3 nucleotides are TGTGCTCTTGGGGACCCCAGCCTACGTTGGTCACTCATCTTT. Translation: CALGDPSLRWSLIF.

This clone was recorded a few times. The V and J genes are TRDV1 and TRDJ1; 12 bases are a match to TRDD3. The CDR3 sequence is 22 residues long. The junction had 21 bases not matched to a gene; V was cut back by 4 bases and J by 0 bases. CDR1 TSWWSYY and CDR2 QGS come from the germline V gene. DNA for the CDR3: TGTGCTCTTGGGGGACCTATGACCACCGTACTGGGGGATACCTCGTACACCGATAAACTCATCTTT. The encoded protein is CALGGPMTTVLGDTSYTDKLIF.

This clone has only a few counts. This rearrangement joins TRDV1 to TRDJ1, with TRDD3 matching over 7 bases. CDR1 is TSWWSYY and CDR2 is QGS in the germline V gene. The V and J ends lost 1 base and 0 bases, in that order; junction bases with no gene match: 23. This CDR3 spans 22 amino acids. CDR3 nucleotide sequence: TGTGCTCTTGGGGAACAATACCTACGGACCCTTTTCGGGGATATCCACACCGATAAACTCATCTTT. As protein: CALGEQYLRTLFGDIHTDKLIF.

The rearrangement links TRDV1 to TRDJ1; 9 positions agree with TRDD2. Germline loops: CDR1 TSWWSYY, CDR2 QGS. Losses at the gene ends were 0 bases for V and 5 bases for J; bases not matched to a gene: 34. The CDR3 sequence is 25 residues long. The DNA for the CDR3 is TGTGCTCTTGGGGAACTCTCCCTTCCTACTCAACTCCTTACTGGGGTATATAGGCATTTGGATAAACTCATCTTT. Protein sequence: CALGELSLPTQLLTGVYRHLDKLIF.

The chain recombines TRDV1 with TRDJ1, with 11 bases fitting TRDD3. Germline CDR1 TSWWSYY, CDR2 QGS. This CDR3 has 20 amino acids. V shed 3 bases and J 0 bases; nucleotides not matched to a gene: 15. For the CDR3, the DNA is TGTGCTCTTGGGGACATAGGTGGGGGATACGATTCTCCTAACACCGATAAACTCATCTTT. Protein product: CALGDIGGGYDSPNTDKLIF.

This chain uses TRDV1 with TRDJ1, with 10 bases matching TRDD3. Germline CDR1 reads TSWWSYY; CDR2 reads QGS. This CDR3 is 20 amino acids long. Trimming took 2 bases from V and 3 from J; bases not matched to a gene: 18. CDR3 nucleotide sequence: TGTGCTCTTGGGGAAAATTGGCGGTCCCGCCGTACTGGGGGATCCGATAAACTCATCTTT. It specifies CALGENWRSRRTGGSDKLIF.

The chain carries TRDV1 and TRDJ1, with D possibly being TRDD2 (5 bases). The V gene lost 4 bases and the J gene lost 0 bases, with 33 bases spanning the gap. Germline V gene lookup returns CDR1 TSWWSYY and CDR2 QGS. The CDR3 consists of 22 residues. CDR3 bases: TGTGCTCTTGGGGTCGGACTTCGCACAACCTACGCCCATAGCCAGGACACCGATAAACTCATCTTT. Translating gives CALGVGLRTTYAHSQDTDKLIF.

This clone turned up a few times. This may stem from a read error, because a much larger clone lies one nucleotide away. In the same sample, other DNA sequences code for this CDR3. The chain recombines TRDV2 with TRDJ2; 7 bases match TRDD3. This CDR3 region has 18 residues. Germline CDR1 is GEAIGNYY and CDR2 is EKD. With V trimmed by 2 bases and J by 6 bases, 17 bases remained unmatched. The CDR3 here is CACDRQGPGYWGPAQLFF. The DNA of the CDR3 is TGTGCCTGTGACAGACAGGGTCCGGGTTACTGGGGACCAGCACAACTCTTCTTT.

The sample holds a few counts of this clone. The chain couples TRDV1 to TRDJ1; 9 bases match TRDD3. Germline V gene data show CDR1 as TSWWSYY and CDR2 as QGS. V lost 1 base to trimming and J lost 0 bases; unmatched junction nucleotides: 9. This CDR3 is 18 amino acids long. CDR3 loop: CALGERSPGGLYTDKLIF. In nucleotides, the CDR3 is TGTGCTCTTGGGGAACGGTCCCCTGGGGGATTGTACACCGATAAACTCATCTTT.

This clone was seen repeatedly, ten times or more. This chain joins TRDV1 and TRDJ1; D is possibly TRDD3 (7 bases). This CDR3 comprises 22 residues. Trimming shortened V by 3 bases and J by 0 bases, and 32 bases separated the two germline ends. Per the germline V gene, CDR1 is TSWWSYY and CDR2 is QGS. The CDR3 here is CALGEDLPTAFGGTPYTDKLIF. The CDR3 DNA reads as TGTGCTCTTGGGGAGGACCTTCCGACAGCCTTTGGGGGAACTCCGTACACCGATAAACTCATCTTT.

This clone was found once. This chain uses TRDV1 with TRDJ1; D tentatively reads TRDD2 or TRDD3 (7 bases each). This CDR3 spans 24 amino acids. Trimming cost V 2 bases and J 8 bases, with 45 bases left between them. From germline, CDR1 is TSWWSYY and CDR2 QGS. CDR3 sequence: CALGESLPFANWGTEPPSRLKLIF. The CDR3, as DNA: TGTGCTCTTGGGGAAAGCCTTCCTTTCGCCAACTGGGGAACCGAACCACCAAGCCGATTAAAACTCATCTTT.

V is TRDV1 and J is TRDJ1; TRDD3 matches at 7 bases. The CDR3 totals 17 residues. CDR1 is TSWWSYY, CDR2 QGS, per germline. The V and J ends lost 0 bases and 2 bases, in that order; junction bases with no gene match: 9. CDR3 amino acids: CALGELEGLGGTDKLIF. CDR3 bases: TGTGCTCTTGGGGAACTAGAGGGTCTGGGGGGAACCGATAAACTCATCTTT.

A word on this clone: The sample has other DNA sequences that encode this CDR3 too. The rearrangement links TRDV1 to TRDJ1; 13 bases line up with TRDD3. Germline CDR1 reads TSWWSYY; CDR2 reads QGS. With 3 bases clipped from V and 0 bases from J, the junction kept 28 bases outside the gene matches. CDR3 size: 25 residues. The CDR3, as DNA: TGTGCTCTTGGGGAGCTAAAACCACCTAACTCCCCCTGTACTGGGGGATACGCCTACACCGATAAACTCATCTTT. Translated: CALGELKPPNSPCTGGYAYTDKLIF.

Judged by abundance, this clone is medium-sized. The genes are TRDV1 and TRDJ1, with D maybe TRDD2 (6 bases). The CDR3 is 20 residues long. With 2 bases removed from V and 8 bases from J, the gap between germline ends came to 33 bases. Germline values: CDR1 TSWWSYY, CDR2 QGS. The chain's CDR3 is CALGEGAGPTMWAHLGKLIF. For the CDR3, the DNA is TGTGCTCTTGGGGAAGGGGCCGGTCCTACGATGTGGGCCCACCTCGGGAAACTCATCTTT.

The rearrangement uses TRDV1 and TRDJ1; 8 positions match TRDD3. The CDR3 sequence is 19 residues long. Per germline, CDR1 TSWWSYY and CDR2 QGS. V was pared by 0 bases and J by 0 bases, with 12 bases of the junction left unmatched. CDR3 nucleotide sequence: TGTGCTCTTGGGGAACTATACTGTGGGATACGCGAGAACACCGATAAACTCATCTTT. It yields the protein CALGELYCGIRENTDKLIF.

The chain combines TRDV1 with TRDJ1; D uncertain. Germline CDR1 and CDR2: TSWWSYY and QGS. CDR3 length: 16 amino acids. V lost 0 bases and J lost 8, with 19 bases in between. The CDR3 DNA is TGTGCTCTTGGGGAACTTCCAGGGGCGCTACTGAGGAAACTCATCTTT. Protein sequence: CALGELPGALLRKLIF.

This clone occurred many times. The rearrangement uses TRDV1 and TRDJ1; D perhaps matches TRDD2 (6 bases). Germline V CDR1 and CDR2: TSWWSYY, QGS. Trimming stripped 4 bases from V and 2 bases from J, with 23 bases between. CDR3 length equals 18 residues. CDR3 sequence reads: CALGVPFRLEYSTDKLIF. CDR3 in DNA: TGTGCTCTTGGGGTTCCCTTCCGATTAGAATACTCGACCGATAAACTCATCTTT.